Below are 7 T cell receptor beta chains sequenced from a single sample in a study of graft-versus-host responses after intestinal transplantation. The assay was immunoSEQ multiplex PCR, and TCRdb's table has in-frame clones only and misses some. The sample shows over 45,000 clones, over 85% of them seen only once. The input for sequencing was PBMCs, taken 26 days after transplant. All receptors come from a human patient who received an intestinal transplant, so some T cells may come from the graft donor.

The chain joins TRBV6-1 to TRBJ1-2, with TRBD1 identical over 7 bases. J lost 3 bases, V lost 6 bases, and 4 bases had no gene match. Germline CDR1 reads MNHNS; CDR2 reads SASEGT. The CDR3 has 13 residues. CDR3 loop: CASRHRGDYGYTF. In nucleotides, the CDR3 is TGTGCCAGCAGGCACAGGGGAGACTATGGCTACACCTTC.

The chain is built from TRBV4-2 and TRBJ2-1, with 8 bases matching TRBD1. V trimming: 3 bases; J trimming: 5 bases; junction bases outside the gene matches: 9. Germline V gives CDR1 LGHNA, CDR2 YNFKEQ. CDR3 length: 16 residues. The CDR3 bases are TGTGCCAGCAGCCATCTAGGACAGGGACGTGACAATGAGCAGTTCTTC. This encodes CASSHLGQGRDNEQFF.

The chain links TRBV25-1 to TRBJ2-4; TRBD2 matches at 7 bases. Germline values: CDR1 MGHDK, CDR2 SYGVNS. V shed 6 bases, J shed 7 bases, and the junction held 6 bases outside the gene matches. The CDR3 length is 13 residues. CDR3 in amino acids: CASSAGTTNIQYF. The DNA of the CDR3 is TGTGCCAGCAGCGCCGGGACTACGAACATTCAGTACTTC.

This clone was counted between two and nine times. The genes are TRBV4-1 and TRBJ1-6, with 12 bases fitting TRBD1. With 4 bases clipped from V and 9 bases from J, the junction kept 4 bases outside the gene matches. The length of the CDR3 is 15 residues. Germline CDR1 MGHRA, CDR2 YSYEKL. In DNA, the CDR3 is TGCGCCAGCAGCCCTGGGGACAGGGGGCCTTCACCCCTCCACTTT. Its protein is CASSPGDRGPSPLHF.

The CDR3 region has the DNA TGCAGGGACAGGGGTCAGCCCCAGCATTTT. Translating gives CRDRGQPQHF. The chain links TRBV29-1 to TRBJ1-5; TRBD1 aligns across 9 bases. In germline, CDR1 is SQVTM, CDR2 ANQGSEA. This CDR3 is 10 amino acids long.

This sequence joins TRBV28 and TRBJ2-2; 9 positions match TRBD2. CDR3 length equals 16 residues. CDR1 and CDR2 (germline): MDHEN, SYDVKM. J was trimmed by 1 base and V by 4 bases; bases with no gene match: 4. The chain's CDR3 is CASSSIAGVNTGELFF. DNA of the CDR3: TGTGCCAGCAGTTCCATAGCGGGAGTGAACACCGGGGAGCTGTTTTTT.

The CDR3 region is CASSSGQEAEAFF. The CDR3 DNA is TGTGCCAGCAGCTCGGGTCAGGAGGCTGAAGCTTTCTTT. This chain links TRBV7-9 with TRBJ1-1; D gene uncertain. From germline, CDR1 is SEHNR and CDR2 FQNEAQ (reference sequence). The CDR3 has 13 residues. V was trimmed by 4 bases and J by 6 bases, leaving 12 bases between them.